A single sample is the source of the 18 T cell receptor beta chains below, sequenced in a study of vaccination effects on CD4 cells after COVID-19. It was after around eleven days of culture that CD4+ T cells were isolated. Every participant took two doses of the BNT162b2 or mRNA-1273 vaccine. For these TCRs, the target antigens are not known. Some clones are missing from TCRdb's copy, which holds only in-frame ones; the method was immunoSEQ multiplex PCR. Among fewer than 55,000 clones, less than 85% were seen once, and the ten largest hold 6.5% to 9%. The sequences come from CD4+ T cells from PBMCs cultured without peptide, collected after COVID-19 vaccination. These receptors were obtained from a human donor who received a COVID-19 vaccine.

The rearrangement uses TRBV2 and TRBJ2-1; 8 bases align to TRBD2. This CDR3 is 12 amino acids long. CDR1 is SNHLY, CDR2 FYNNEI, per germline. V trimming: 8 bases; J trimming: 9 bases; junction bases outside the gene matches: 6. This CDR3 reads CASYSGGSEQFF. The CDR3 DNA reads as TGTGCCAGCTACTCGGGGGGGTCTGAGCAGTTCTTC.

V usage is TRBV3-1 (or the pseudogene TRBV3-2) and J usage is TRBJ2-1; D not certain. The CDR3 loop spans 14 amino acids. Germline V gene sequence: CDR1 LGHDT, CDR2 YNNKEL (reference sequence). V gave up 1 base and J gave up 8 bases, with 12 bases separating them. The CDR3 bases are TGTGCCAGCAGCCAAGCGTATGGGTATGATGAGCAGTTCTTC. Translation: CASSQAYGYDEQFF.

In DNA, the CDR3 is TGTGCCAGCATCCCATCGACAGGGGTGGGCACTGAAGCTTTCTTT. This gives the protein CASIPSTGVGTEAFF. The chain recombines TRBV6-5 with TRBJ1-1; 8 bases match TRBD1. The CDR3 consists of 15 residues. The trim removed 7 bases at V and 4 bases at J, leaving 11 bases unmatched. In germline, CDR1 is MNHEY, CDR2 SVGAGI.

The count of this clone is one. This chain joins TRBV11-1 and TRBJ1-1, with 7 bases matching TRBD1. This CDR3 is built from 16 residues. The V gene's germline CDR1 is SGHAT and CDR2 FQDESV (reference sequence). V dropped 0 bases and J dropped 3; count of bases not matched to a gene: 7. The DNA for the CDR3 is TGTGCCAGCAGCTTAGCCGGTCAACAGGGGTACACTGAAGCTTTCTTT. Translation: CASSLAGQQGYTEAFF.

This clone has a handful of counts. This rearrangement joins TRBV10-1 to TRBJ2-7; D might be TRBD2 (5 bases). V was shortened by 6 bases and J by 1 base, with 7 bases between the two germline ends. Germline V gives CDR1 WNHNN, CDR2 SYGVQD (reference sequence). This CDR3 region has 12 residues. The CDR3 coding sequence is TGCGCCAGCAGCGGGGATTCCTACGAGCAGTACTTC. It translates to CASSGDSYEQYF.

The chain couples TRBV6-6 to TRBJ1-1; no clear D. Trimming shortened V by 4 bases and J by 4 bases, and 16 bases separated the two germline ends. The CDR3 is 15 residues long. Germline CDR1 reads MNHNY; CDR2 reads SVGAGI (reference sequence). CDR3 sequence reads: CASSSTDKGGTEAFF. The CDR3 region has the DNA TGTGCCAGCAGTTCCACAGACAAGGGAGGCACTGAAGCTTTCTTT.

CDR3 amino acids: CSARGSQPQHF. In DNA, the CDR3 is TGCAGTGCGAGGGGAAGTCAGCCCCAGCATTTT. This chain connects TRBV20-1 to TRBJ1-5; weak D call: TRBD1 (5 bases). CDR1 and CDR2 from the germline V gene are DFQATT and SNEGSKA (reference sequence). V lost 6 bases, J lost 6 bases, and 9 bases lay in between. The CDR3 is made up of 11 amino acids.

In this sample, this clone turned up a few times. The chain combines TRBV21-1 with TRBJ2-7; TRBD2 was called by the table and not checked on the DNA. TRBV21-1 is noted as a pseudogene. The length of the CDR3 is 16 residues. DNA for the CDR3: TGTGCCAGCAGCAAAGTCGCTAGCGGGGGGGCCTACGAGCAGTACTTC. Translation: CASSKVASGGAYEQYF.

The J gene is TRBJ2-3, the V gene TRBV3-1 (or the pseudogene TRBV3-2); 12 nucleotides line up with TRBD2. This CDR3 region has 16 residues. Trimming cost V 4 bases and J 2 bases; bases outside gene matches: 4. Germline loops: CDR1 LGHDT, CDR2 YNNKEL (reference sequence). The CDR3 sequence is CASSPTSGGITDTQYF. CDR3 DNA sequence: TGTGCCAGCAGCCCCACTAGCGGGGGGATCACAGATACGCAGTATTTT.

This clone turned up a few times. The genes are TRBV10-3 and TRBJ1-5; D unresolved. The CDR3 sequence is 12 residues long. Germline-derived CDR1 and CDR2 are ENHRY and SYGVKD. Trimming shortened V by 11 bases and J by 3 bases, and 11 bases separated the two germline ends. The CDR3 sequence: CAVGQINQPQHF. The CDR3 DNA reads TGTGCCGTCGGGCAGATCAATCAGCCCCAGCATTTT.

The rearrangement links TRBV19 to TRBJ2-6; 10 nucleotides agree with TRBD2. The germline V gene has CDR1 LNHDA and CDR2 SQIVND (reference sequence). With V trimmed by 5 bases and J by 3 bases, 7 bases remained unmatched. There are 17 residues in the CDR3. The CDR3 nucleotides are TGTGCCAGTAGTCTCCTAGCGGGAGTGAGTGGGGCCAACGTCCTGACTTTC. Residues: CASSLLAGVSGANVLTF.

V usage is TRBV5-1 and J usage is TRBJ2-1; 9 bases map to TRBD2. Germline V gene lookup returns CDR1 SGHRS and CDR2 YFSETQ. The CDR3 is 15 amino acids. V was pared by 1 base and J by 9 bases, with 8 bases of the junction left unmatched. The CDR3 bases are TGCGCCAGCAGCTTGACTGCGGGGGGGCCGCGTGAGCAGTTCTTC. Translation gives CASSLTAGGPREQFF.

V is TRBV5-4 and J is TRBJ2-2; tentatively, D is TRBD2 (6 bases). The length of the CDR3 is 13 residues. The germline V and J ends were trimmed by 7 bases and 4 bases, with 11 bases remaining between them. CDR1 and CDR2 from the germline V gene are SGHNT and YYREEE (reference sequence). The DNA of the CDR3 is TGTGCCAGCTCTAAGGGAGGCACCGGGGAGCTGTTTTTT. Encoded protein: CASSKGGTGELFF.

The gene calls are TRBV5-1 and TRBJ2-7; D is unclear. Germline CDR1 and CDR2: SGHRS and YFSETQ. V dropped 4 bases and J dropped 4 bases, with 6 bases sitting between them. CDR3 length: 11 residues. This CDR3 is CASSQSYEQYF. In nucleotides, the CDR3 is TGCGCCAGCAGCCAATCTTACGAGCAGTACTTC.

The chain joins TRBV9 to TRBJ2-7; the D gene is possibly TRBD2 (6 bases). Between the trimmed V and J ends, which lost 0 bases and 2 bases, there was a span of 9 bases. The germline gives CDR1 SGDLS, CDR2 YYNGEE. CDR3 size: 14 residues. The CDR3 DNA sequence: TGTGCCAGCAGCGTAGGCGCGGGAACCTACGAGCAGTACTTC. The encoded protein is CASSVGAGTYEQYF.

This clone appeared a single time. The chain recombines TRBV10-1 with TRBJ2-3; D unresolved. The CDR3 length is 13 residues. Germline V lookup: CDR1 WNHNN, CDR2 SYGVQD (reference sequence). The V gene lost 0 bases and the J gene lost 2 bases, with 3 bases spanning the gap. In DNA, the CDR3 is TGCGCCAGCAGTGAGTCGCTCACAGATACGCAGTATTTT. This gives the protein CASSESLTDTQYF.

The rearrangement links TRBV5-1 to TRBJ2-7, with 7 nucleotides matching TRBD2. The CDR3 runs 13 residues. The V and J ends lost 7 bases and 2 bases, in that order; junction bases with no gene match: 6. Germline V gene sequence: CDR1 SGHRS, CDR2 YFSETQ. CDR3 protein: CASGEGPTYEQYF. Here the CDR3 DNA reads TGCGCCAGCGGGGAGGGACCGACCTACGAGCAGTACTTC.

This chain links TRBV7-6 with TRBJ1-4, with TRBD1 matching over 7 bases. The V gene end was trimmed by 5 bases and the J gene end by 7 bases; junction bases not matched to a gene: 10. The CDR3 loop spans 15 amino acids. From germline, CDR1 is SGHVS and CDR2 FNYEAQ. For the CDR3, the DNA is TGTGCCAGCAGCCGACGCAGGGGGAACATTGAAAAACTGTTTTTT. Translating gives CASSRRRGNIEKLFF.